The 15 T cell receptor beta chains below all came from one sample that was sequenced in a study of TIL therapy for anti-PD-1-resistant metastatic lung cancer. This was the immunoSEQ v3 assay. Using immunoSEQ multiplex PCR, the repertoire was profiled, and TCRdb retains in-frame clones only, with some absent. This table has around 30,000 clones, around two thirds appearing once. The time point here: pre-treatment sample, taken before nivolumab and TIL therapy. Specimen: blood, collected at baseline. The receptor set was obtained from a woman between 30 and 79 years old with non-small cell lung cancer.

Here the CDR3 DNA reads TGTGCCAGCAGCCCCCGGACTAGCGGTAACAATGAGCAGTTCTTC. Encoded protein: CASSPRTSGNNEQFF. The V call is TRBV7-8, the J call TRBJ2-1; the match to TRBD2 covers 10 bases. Germline CDR1 reads SGHVS; CDR2 reads FQNEAQ. The trim removed 5 bases at V and 5 bases at J, leaving 6 bases unmatched. The CDR3 runs 15 residues.

The chain combines TRBV19 with TRBJ2-3; TRBD2 agrees at 9 bases. The CDR3 contains 15 residues. The germline CDR1 and CDR2 sequences are LNHDA and SQIVND (reference sequence). The trim removed 6 bases at V and 2 bases at J, leaving 6 bases unmatched. CDR3 in amino acids: CASRAGGQITDTQYF. The CDR3 DNA reads TGTGCCAGTAGGGCGGGAGGGCAAATCACAGATACGCAGTATTTT.

The chain carries TRBV29-1 and TRBJ2-7; a possible D gene is TRBD1 (6 bases). Trimming removed 4 bases at V and 4 bases at J, with 26 bases between. The germline gives CDR1 SQVTM, CDR2 ANQGSEA. CDR3 length equals 17 residues. CDR3 sequence reads: CSVVMFPSSGVQYEQYF. Written as DNA, the CDR3 is TGCAGCGTTGTAATGTTCCCCTCATCAGGGGTGCAATACGAGCAGTACTTC.

The V gene is TRBV30, the J gene TRBJ2-6; D ambiguous. Germline CDR1 reads GTSNPN; CDR2 reads SVGIG (reference sequence). V was shortened by 7 bases and J by 0 bases, with 10 bases between the two germline ends. This CDR3 has 14 residues. CDR3 sequence (DNA): TGTGCCTCCAGAGGCGGCTCTGGGGCCAACGTCCTGACTTTC. Translated, it gives CASRGGSGANVLTF.

The gene calls are TRBV4-1 and TRBJ2-1; 16 positions agree with TRBD2. V trimming: 6 bases; J trimming: 7 bases; junction bases outside the gene matches: 9. Germline V gene sequence: CDR1 MGHRA, CDR2 YSYEKL. This CDR3 is built from 17 residues. CDR3 DNA: TGCGCCAGCAGTCCGGGACTAGCGGGAGGGCGTAGGAATGAGCAGTTCTTC. This translates into CASSPGLAGGRRNEQFF.

The chain has TRBV11-3 and TRBJ2-2; the D gene could be TRBD1 or TRBD2 (5 bases each). The germline V gene encodes CDR1 SGHNT and CDR2 YENEEA. This CDR3 contains 17 residues. V was shortened by 5 bases and J by 1 base, with 17 bases between the two germline ends. DNA of the CDR3: TGTGCCAGCAGCCCCCTGCCGGGACGCCAGAACACCGGGGAGCTGTTTTTT. Amino acids: CASSPLPGRQNTGELFF.

This chain connects TRBV11-2 to TRBJ2-1; D remains ambiguous. With 3 bases removed from V and 5 bases from J, the gap between germline ends came to 11 bases. In germline, CDR1 is SGHAT, CDR2 FQNNGV. This CDR3 is 14 amino acids long. The CDR3, as DNA: TGTGCCAGCAGCTTCGCTCGCCAAAACAATGAGCAGTTCTTC. This sequence encodes CASSFARQNNEQFF.

V and J are TRBV5-4 and TRBJ2-7; 7 nucleotides agree with TRBD1. Trimming took 4 bases from V and 1 from J; bases not matched to a gene: 2. The CDR3 has 13 residues. Germline V gene data show CDR1 as SGHNT and CDR2 as YYREEE (reference sequence). CDR3 sequence (DNA): TGTGCCAGCAGCGTGGACAGGTCCTACGAGCAGTACTTC. Its protein is CASSVDRSYEQYF.

This chain joins TRBV15 and TRBJ2-7; 9 nucleotides line up with TRBD2. J gave up 2 bases and V 1 base, and 3 bases lay outside the gene matches. CDR3 length: 15 amino acids. Germline CDR1 reads LNHNV; CDR2 reads YYDKDF (reference sequence). CDR3 in DNA: TGTGCCACCAGCAGAGGGGCTAGCGGGACCTACGAGCAGTACTTC. Its translation is CATSRGASGTYEQYF.

The V gene is TRBV6-1, the J gene TRBJ1-1; D is ambiguous. The CDR3 is made up of 13 amino acids. Germline CDR1 MNHNS, CDR2 SASEGT. V lost 6 bases and J lost 1, with 9 bases in between. In DNA, the CDR3 is TGTGCCAGCAGGCCTCGGGGGAACACTGAAGCTTTCTTT. Translated: CASRPRGNTEAFF.

The chain has TRBV7-2 and TRBJ2-7; 8 bases line up with TRBD2. The trim removed 2 bases at V and 0 bases at J, leaving 6 bases unmatched. The CDR3 is made up of 16 amino acids. Germline assignment: CDR1 SGHTA and CDR2 FQGNSA. The CDR3 loop is CASSLPIAGSSYEQYF. The DNA of the CDR3 is TGTGCCAGCAGCTTACCCATAGCGGGATCCTCCTACGAGCAGTACTTC.

The rearrangement uses TRBV12-5 and TRBJ2-1, with D possibly TRBD1 on 5 matching bases. This CDR3 is 14 amino acids long. Germline-derived CDR1 and CDR2 are LGHNT and FRNRAP. The ends were cut back, 7 bases at V and 4 bases at J, with 14 bases in the middle. In nucleotides, the CDR3 is TGTGCTAGTGCCATAGGGGCGGAGTACAATGAGCAGTTCTTC. It yields the protein CASAIGAEYNEQFF. The full variable domain, with the rest looked up from reference TRBV12-5 and TRBJ2-1, is DARVTQTPRHKVTEMGQEVTMRCQPILGHNTVFWYRQTMMQGLELLAYFRNRAPLDDSGMPKDRFSAEMPDATLATLKIQPSEPRDSAVYFCASAIGAEYNEQFFGPGTRLTVL.

The genes are TRBV4-2 and TRBJ2-7, with no clear D. This CDR3 contains 12 residues. V was clipped by 0 bases and J by 0 bases, with 0 bases between them. Germline V gene lookup returns CDR1 LGHNA and CDR2 YNFKEQ. The CDR3 region is CASSQDSYEQYF. CDR3 nucleotide sequence: TGTGCCAGCAGCCAAGACTCCTACGAGCAGTACTTC.

The chain links TRBV20-1 to TRBJ2-3; D may be TRBD1 (5 bases). The CDR3 is made up of 10 amino acids. Trimming took 7 bases from V and 6 from J, leaving 8 bases between them. In germline, CDR1 is DFQATT, CDR2 SNEGSKA (reference sequence). CDR3 amino acids: CSVRVDTQYF. The CDR3 DNA is TGCAGTGTCAGGGTTGATACGCAGTATTTT.

The sample holds a few counts of this clone. The CDR3 here is CASSILWGGDQPQHF. DNA for the CDR3: TGTGCCAGTAGCATATTGTGGGGGGGGGATCAGCCCCAGCATTTT. The chain combines TRBV19 with TRBJ1-5; the D gene is possibly TRBD1 (5 bases). The CDR3 is 15 amino acids. Trimming took 6 bases from V and 5 from J, leaving 17 bases between them. Germline-derived CDR1 and CDR2 are LNHDA and SQIVND (reference sequence).